These 11 T cell receptor beta chains were sequenced from one sample in a study of blood T cell repertoires in COVID-19 (dated by TCRdb to 2018 to 2020). Library preparation used the immunoSEQ multiplex PCR assay. In TCRdb, the immuneACCESS table is reduced to in-frame sequences with V and J assigned. These tables do not hold every clone; where another copy was compared, an unresolved V gene accounts for under half, and the others remain unexplained. A total of 200,000 to 300,000 clones appear in this sample, roughly 80% of them only once. The ten biggest clones cover around 3.3% of the sample. The sequenced sample was peripheral blood. All receptors come from a woman between 18 and 29 years old with acute or convalescent COVID-19.

This clone was seen only a few times. This sequence joins TRBV10-3 and TRBJ2-7; 7 positions match TRBD2. V dropped 6 bases and J dropped 2; count of bases not matched to a gene: 7. Looked up from germline, CDR1 is ENHRY and CDR2 is SYGVKD. CDR3 length: 14 amino acids. The CDR3 nucleotides are TGTGCCATCAGGGAAACCGGGACTACCTACGAGCAGTACTTC. Residues: CAIRETGTTYEQYF.

V is TRBV21-1 and J is TRBJ1-2. TRBV21-1 is assigned pseudogene status. The CDR3 totals 15 residues. CDR3: CASSSPKEGLGGYTF. Here the CDR3 DNA reads TGTGCCAGCAGCTCCCCCAAAGAGGGTTTGGGGGGCTACACCTTC.

V is TRBV7-2 and J is TRBJ2-1; 13 nucleotides line up with TRBD2. The CDR3 contains 16 residues. Unmatched junction bases numbered 5, after V lost 1 base and J lost 8 bases. The V gene's germline CDR1 is SGHTA and CDR2 FQGNSA. The CDR3 sequence: CASSLGGTSGIYEQFF. The CDR3 DNA follows: TGTGCCAGCAGCTTAGGTGGGACTAGCGGGATCTATGAGCAGTTCTTC.

The rearrangement links TRBV7-2 to TRBJ2-7; 7 bases agree with TRBD2. The CDR3 covers 15 residues. Trimming took 1 base from V and 2 from J; bases not matched to a gene: 5. Germline V gene sequence: CDR1 SGHTA, CDR2 FQGNSA. Here the CDR3 DNA reads TGTGCCAGCAGCTTAGGCAGCGGGAAAGCCTACGAGCAGTACTTC. It codes for CASSLGSGKAYEQYF.

V usage is TRBV5-1 and J usage is TRBJ1-2; maybe TRBD1 (5 bases). Germline V gene sequence: CDR1 SGHRS, CDR2 YFSETQ. Trimming stripped 4 bases from V and 7 bases from J, with 20 bases between. The CDR3 runs to 15 residues. The CDR3 is CASSLRQRKGGGYTF. CDR3 in DNA: TGCGCCAGCAGCCTACGACAGAGGAAAGGCGGTGGCTACACCTTC.

The chain recombines TRBV4-3 with TRBJ1-1, with D possibly TRBD1 on 6 matching bases. The V gene's germline CDR1 is LGHNA and CDR2 YSLEER. V lost 0 bases and J lost 2, with 10 bases in between. The CDR3 sequence is 15 residues long. CDR3 DNA sequence: TGCGCCAGCAGCCAAGATCCAGGGGTTAACACTGAAGCTTTCTTT. It translates to CASSQDPGVNTEAFF.

The J gene is TRBJ2-3, the V gene TRBV7-8, with D possibly being TRBD1 (5 bases). The CDR3 has 13 amino acids. Per germline, CDR1 SGHVS and CDR2 FQNEAQ. Trimming cost V 2 bases and J 10 bases, with 13 bases left between them. This CDR3 reads CASSLTDSRAQYF. The DNA of the CDR3 is TGTGCCAGCAGCTTAACCGACAGCCGTGCGCAGTATTTT.

This clone was seen a few times. This CDR3 is also generated by other DNA sequences in the sample. The chain carries TRBV29-1 and TRBJ2-7; D gene ambiguous. This CDR3 has 11 residues. Germline CDR1 SQVTM, CDR2 ANQGSEA. V was shortened by 7 bases and J by 2 bases, with 9 bases between the two germline ends. The CDR3: CSAGETYEQYF. The CDR3 coding sequence is TGCAGCGCCGGAGAAACCTACGAGCAGTACTTC.

The V and J genes are TRBV3-1 (or the pseudogene TRBV3-2) and TRBJ2-5, with 8 nucleotides matching TRBD2. This CDR3 is 14 amino acids long. Per the germline V gene, CDR1 is LGHDT and CDR2 is YNNKEL (reference sequence). Trimming cost V 4 bases and J 5 bases; bases outside gene matches: 6. The CDR3 DNA is TGTGCCAGCAGCCCCGCGGGAGGTGGGGAGACCCAGTACTTC. It specifies CASSPAGGGETQYF.

J is TRBJ2-7 and V is TRBV7-2; 7 bases are shared with TRBD2. The CDR3 is 16 amino acids. V shed 0 bases, J shed 4 bases, and the junction held 9 bases outside the gene matches. Germline CDR1 and CDR2: SGHTA and FQGNSA. This CDR3 is CASSLAPTGLTYEQYF. CDR3 in DNA: TGTGCCAGCAGCTTAGCTCCAACGGGACTAACGTACGAGCAGTACTTC.

This clone was detected once. The genes are TRBV30 and TRBJ2-3; 10 bases are a match to TRBD2. Germline-derived CDR1 and CDR2 are GTSNPN and SVGIG (reference sequence). Germline trimming cut 2 bases from V and 6 bases from J; bases unmatched to any gene: 5. The CDR3 is made up of 14 amino acids. The CDR3 sequence: CAWSWVSGGDTQYF. As DNA, the CDR3 is TGTGCCTGGAGTTGGGTTAGCGGGGGGGATACGCAGTATTTT.